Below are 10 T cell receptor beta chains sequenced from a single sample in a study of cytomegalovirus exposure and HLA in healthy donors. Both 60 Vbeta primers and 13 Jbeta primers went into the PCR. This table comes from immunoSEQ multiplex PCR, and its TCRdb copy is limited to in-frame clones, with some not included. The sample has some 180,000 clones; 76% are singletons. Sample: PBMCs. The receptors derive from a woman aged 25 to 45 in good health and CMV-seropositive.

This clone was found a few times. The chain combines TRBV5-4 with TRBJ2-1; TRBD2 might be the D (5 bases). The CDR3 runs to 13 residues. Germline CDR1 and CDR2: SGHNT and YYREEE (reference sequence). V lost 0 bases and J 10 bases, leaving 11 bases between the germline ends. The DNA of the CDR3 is TGTGCCAGCAGCTTGGCGGGGAGAGTGGAGCAGTTCTTC. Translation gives CASSLAGRVEQFF.

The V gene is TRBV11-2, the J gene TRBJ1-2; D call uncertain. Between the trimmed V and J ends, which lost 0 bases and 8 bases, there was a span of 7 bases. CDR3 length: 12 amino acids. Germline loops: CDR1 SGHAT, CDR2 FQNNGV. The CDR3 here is CASSLDVLGYTF. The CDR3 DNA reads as TGTGCCAGCAGCTTAGACGTTTTGGGCTACACCTTC. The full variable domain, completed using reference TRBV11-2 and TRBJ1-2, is EAGVAQSPRYKIIEKRQSVAFWCNPISGHATLYWYQQILGQGPKLLIQFQNNGVVDDSQLPKDRFSAERLKGVDSTLKIQPAKLEDSAVYLCASSLDVLGYTFGSGTRLTVV.

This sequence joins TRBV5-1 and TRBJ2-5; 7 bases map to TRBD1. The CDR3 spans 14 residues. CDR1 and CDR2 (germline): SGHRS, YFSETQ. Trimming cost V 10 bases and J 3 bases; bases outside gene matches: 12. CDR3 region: CASFPGTAKETQYF. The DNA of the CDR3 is TGCGCCTCTTTTCCGGGGACAGCCAAAGAGACCCAGTACTTC.

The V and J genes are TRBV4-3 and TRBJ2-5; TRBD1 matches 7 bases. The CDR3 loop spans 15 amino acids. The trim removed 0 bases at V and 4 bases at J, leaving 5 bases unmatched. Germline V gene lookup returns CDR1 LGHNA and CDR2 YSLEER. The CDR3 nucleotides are TGCGCCAGCAGCCAAGAGTCCAGGGGGTCAGAGACCCAGTACTTC. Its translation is CASSQESRGSETQYF.

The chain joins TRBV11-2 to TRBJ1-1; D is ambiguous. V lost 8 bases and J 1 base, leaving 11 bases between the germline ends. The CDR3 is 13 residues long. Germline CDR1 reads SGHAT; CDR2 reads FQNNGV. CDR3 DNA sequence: TGTGCCAGCGCGGGAGCCACGAACACTGAAGCTTTCTTT. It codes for CASAGATNTEAFF.

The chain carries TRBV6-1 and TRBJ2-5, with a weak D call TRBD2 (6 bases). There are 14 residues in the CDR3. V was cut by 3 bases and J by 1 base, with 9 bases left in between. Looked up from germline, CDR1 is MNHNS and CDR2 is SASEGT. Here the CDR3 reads CASSERGFQETQYF. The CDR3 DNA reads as TGTGCCAGCAGTGAGCGGGGATTCCAAGAGACCCAGTACTTC.

CDR3 residues: CASSEGGRATNEKLFF. In DNA, the CDR3 is TGTGCCAGCAGTGAAGGGGGCAGAGCAACTAATGAAAAACTGTTTTTT. The gene calls are TRBV6-1 and TRBJ1-4, with D perhaps matching TRBD1 (5 bases). V shed 1 base and J shed 0 bases, with 9 bases lying between them. CDR1 and CDR2 from the germline V gene are MNHNS and SASEGT. The CDR3 totals 16 residues.

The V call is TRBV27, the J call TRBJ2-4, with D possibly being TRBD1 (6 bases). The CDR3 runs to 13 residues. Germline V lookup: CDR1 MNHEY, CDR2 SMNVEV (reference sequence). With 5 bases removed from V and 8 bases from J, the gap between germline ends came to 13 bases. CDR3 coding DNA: TGTGCCAGCAGTGCACAGGGAATTGACATTCAGTACTTC. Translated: CASSAQGIDIQYF.

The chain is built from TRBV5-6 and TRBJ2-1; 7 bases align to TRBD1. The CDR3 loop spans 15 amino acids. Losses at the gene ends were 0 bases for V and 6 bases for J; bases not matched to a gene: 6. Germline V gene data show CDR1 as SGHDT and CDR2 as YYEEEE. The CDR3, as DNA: TGTGCCAGCAGCTTGGGAGGGGGCGGACGCAATGAGCAGTTCTTC. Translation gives CASSLGGGGRNEQFF.

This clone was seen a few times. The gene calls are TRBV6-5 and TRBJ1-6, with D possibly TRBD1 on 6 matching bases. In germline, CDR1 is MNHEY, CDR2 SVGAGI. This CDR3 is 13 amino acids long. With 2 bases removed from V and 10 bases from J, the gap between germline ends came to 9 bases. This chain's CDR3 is CASSYKGESPLHF. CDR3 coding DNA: TGTGCCAGCAGTTACAAGGGGGAATCACCCCTCCACTTT.